This T cell receptor (beta chain) derives from a study of blood T cell repertoires in COVID-19. This clone has just one count. The CDR3 runs 14 residues. V was trimmed by 6 bases and J by 0 bases, leaving 12 bases between them. The germline V gene encodes CDR1 ENHRY and CDR2 SYGVKD. TCRdb's copy holds only in-frame clones and misses some; the assay was immunoSEQ multiplex PCR. The sample has just under 20,000 clones, roughly 93% seen once; the top ten hold approximately 4%. The receptor comes from a woman between 50 and 59 years old with active COVID-19. Sequencing input: peripheral blood. This rearrangement joins TRBV10-3 to TRBJ2-7; a weak D match, TRBD2 (5 bases). CDR3 in DNA: TGTGCCATCAGGCAGGACTTAAACTCCTACGAGCAGTACTTC. It is translated as CAIRQDLNSYEQYF.